This is a list of T cell receptor beta chains from one sample in a study of T cells after somatic rescue of genetic block. The method was immunoSEQ multiplex PCR; TCRdb's version includes in-frame clones alone and lacks a portion of them. Among 55,000 or so clones listed, 96% were seen once. The source material was peripheral blood mononuclear cells (PBMCs). These receptors originate from a child younger than two. Both conserved end residues are part of each CDR3. D genes are given only for firm matches. For some rows the clone size is stated as once, few or many, or as a class when expanded; others skip it.

V	size	J	D	CDR3	DNA
TRBV30	.	TRBJ2-2	.	CAWTGHGELFF	TGTGCCTGGACAGGACACGGGGAGCTGTTTTTT
TRBV2	.	TRBJ2-1	TRBD2	CASSTLLAGYIDEQFF	TGTGCCAGCAGTACCCTACTAGCGGGATATATAGATGAGCAGTTCTTC
TRBV7-9	.	TRBJ2-1	TRBD2	CASSLVASGAYNEQFF	TGTGCCAGCAGCTTAGTGGCTAGCGGAGCCTACAATGAGCAGTTCTTC
TRBV4-1	.	TRBJ2-3	TRBD2	CASSPRTSGRKDTQYF	TGCGCCAGCAGCCCCAGGACTAGCGGGAGAAAAGATACGCAGTATTTT
TRBV7-9	.	TRBJ2-7	TRBD2	CASSASSGPSYEQYF	TGTGCCAGCAGCGCCTCTAGCGGACCCTCCTACGAGCAGTACTTC
TRBV5-1	.	TRBJ2-2	.	CASWAGTGELFF	TGCGCCAGCTGGGCAGGCACCGGGGAGCTGTTTTTT
TRBV18	.	TRBJ2-4	TRBD1	CASSPQGQSLAKNIQYF	TGTGCCAGCTCACCACAGGGACAGTCTTTAGCCAAAAACATTCAGTACTTC
TRBV7-2	.	TRBJ2-7	.	CASSLSRGSYEQYF	TGTGCCAGCAGCTTATCGAGGGGATCCTACGAGCAGTACTTC
TRBV11-2	.	TRBJ2-5	TRBD2	CASSLPGLAGRETQYF	TGTGCCAGCAGCCTTCCGGGACTAGCGGGACGAGAGACCCAGTACTTC
TRBV6-5	.	TRBJ2-7	.	CASRTGKTYEQYF	TGTGCCAGCAGAACAGGGAAAACCTACGAGCAGTACTTC
TRBV6-1	.	TRBJ1-1	TRBD1	CASSEQGANTEAFF	TGTGCCAGCAGTGAACAGGGGGCGAACACTGAAGCTTTCTTT
TRBV4-1	.	TRBJ2-1	TRBD2	CASSHLAVYNEQFF	TGCGCCAGCAGCCATCTAGCGGTCTACAATGAGCAGTTCTTC
TRBV19	.	TRBJ1-1	.	CASSIGGDTEAFF	TGTGCCAGTAGTATAGGAGGGGACACTGAAGCTTTCTTT
TRBV5-1	few	TRBJ2-7	.	CASSRDTYEQYF	TGCGCCAGCAGCCGGGACACCTACGAGCAGTACTTC
TRBV28	.	TRBJ2-7	.	CASSLEGYEQYF	TGTGCCAGCAGTTTAGAGGGATACGAGCAGTACTTC
TRBV19	.	TRBJ1-4	.	CASSIRGTNEKLFF	TGTGCCAGTAGTATAAGGGGAACTAATGAAAAACTGTTTTTT
TRBV6-1	.	TRBJ2-7	.	CASSYGWEQYF	TGTGCCAGCAGTTACGGGTGGGAGCAGTACTTC
TRBV7-9	.	TRBJ2-3	.	CASSLAVRPGSSQYF	TGTGCCAGCAGCTTAGCGGTCCGCCCCGGGTCTTCGCAGTATTTT
TRBV10-3	.	TRBJ2-7	.	CAISFGYEQYF	TGTGCCATCAGCTTCGGATACGAGCAGTACTTC
TRBV28	once	TRBJ1-3	.	CASREGKGNTIYF	TGTGCCAGCCGCGAGGGGAAGGGAAACACCATATATTTT
TRBV5-3	.	TRBJ1-2	TRBD1	CARSFGTGGYGYTF	TGTGCCAGAAGCTTTGGGACAGGGGGCTATGGCTACACCTTC
TRBV5-6	.	TRBJ2-3	TRBD1	CASSLATGATDTQYF	TGTGCCAGCAGCTTGGCAACAGGGGCCACAGATACGCAGTATTTT
TRBV9	.	TRBJ2-7	TRBD2	CASSAGLAGVAYEQYF	TGTGCCAGCAGCGCAGGACTAGCGGGAGTTGCCTACGAGCAGTACTTC
TRBV19	.	TRBJ2-3	TRBD2	CASSGTSGRTDTQYF	TGTGCCAGTAGTGGGACTAGCGGGAGAACAGATACGCAGTATTTT
TRBV27	.	TRBJ1-2	.	CASSFVAGRRYGYTF	TGTGCCAGCAGTTTTGTCGCAGGGAGGAGGTATGGCTACACCTTC
TRBV9	.	TRBJ2-2	.	CASSVVSTGELFF	TGTGCCAGCAGCGTAGTAAGCACCGGGGAGCTGTTTTTT
TRBV30	.	TRBJ1-2	TRBD1	CAWGQGFYGYTF	TGTGCCTGGGGACAGGGGTTCTATGGCTACACCTTC
TRBV12-5	.	TRBJ2-1	TRBD2	CASGLLPLTSGRVLSYNEQFF	TGTGCTAGTGGTTTGCTCCCCCTGACTAGCGGGAGGGTCCTTTCCTACAATGAGCAGTTCTTC
TRBV7-9	.	TRBJ2-7	TRBD2	CASSLAKTSGSSYEQYF	TGTGCCAGCAGCTTAGCGAAGACTAGCGGGAGTTCCTACGAGCAGTACTTC
TRBV2	.	TRBJ1-4	TRBD1	CASSRDRGTNEKLFF	TGTGCCAGCAGCCGGGACAGGGGAACTAATGAAAAACTGTTTTTT
TRBV5-1	.	TRBJ1-6	.	CASSLDSNSPLHF	TGCGCCAGCAGCTTGGACAGTAATTCACCCCTCCACTTT
TRBV6-1	.	TRBJ2-7	.	CASSEGRARNEQYF	TGTGCCAGCAGTGAGGGACGGGCGCGGAACGAGCAGTACTTC
TRBV5-1	.	TRBJ2-7	TRBD2	CASSPGTSGYEQYF	TGCGCCAGCAGCCCCGGGACTAGCGGATACGAGCAGTACTTC
TRBV28	once	TRBJ1-5	.	CASSLSGSDQPQHF	TGTGCCAGCAGTTTATCGGGCAGCGATCAGCCCCAGCATTTT
TRBV20-1	.	TRBJ2-3	.	CSAADTQYF	TGCAGTGCGGCAGATACGCAGTATTTT
TRBV5-1	once	TRBJ1-1	TRBD1	CASSGGQGGITEAFF	TGCGCCAGCAGCGGGGGACAGGGCGGGATCACTGAAGCTTTCTTT
TRBV19	.	TRBJ2-2	.	CASSKRTTNTGELFF	TGTGCCAGTAGTAAGCGGACAACGAACACCGGGGAGCTGTTTTTT
TRBV27	once	TRBJ2-3	TRBD2	CASSPLGTSGSWGTDTQYF	TGTGCCAGCAGTCCACTGGGGACTAGCGGGAGTTGGGGCACAGATACGCAGTATTTT
TRBV5-6	.	TRBJ2-5	.	CASTSGVVETQYF	TGTGCCAGCACCTCAGGGGTGGTGGAGACCCAGTACTTC
TRBV27	.	TRBJ2-5	.	CASSLRGEETQYF	TGTGCCAGCAGTTTACGGGGAGAAGAGACCCAGTACTTC
TRBV5-8	.	TRBJ2-1	.	CASSYGGLEQFF	TGTGCCAGCAGCTACGGGGGACTTGAGCAGTTCTTC
TRBV11-2	.	TRBJ2-7	TRBD2	CASSRSGSTYEQYF	TGTGCCAGCAGCAGAAGCGGGAGCACCTACGAGCAGTACTTC
TRBV28	.	TRBJ2-1	TRBD2	CASSPGLAGNEQFF	TGTGCCAGCAGTCCGGGACTAGCGGGCAATGAGCAGTTCTTC
TRBV19	.	TRBJ2-1	TRBD2	CASSSGSSYNEQFF	TGTGCCAGTAGTAGCGGGAGCTCCTACAATGAGCAGTTCTTC
TRBV30	.	TRBJ1-5	.	CAWSSRTALRNQPQHF	TGTGCCTGGAGTTCCCGGACCGCCTTGAGGAATCAGCCCCAGCATTTT
TRBV9	once	TRBJ2-5	.	CASSPPGHQETQYF	TGTGCCAGCAGCCCTCCGGGACATCAAGAGACCCAGTACTTC
TRBV10-2	.	TRBJ1-5	.	CASSEGRTNQPQHF	TGCGCCAGCAGTGAGGGGAGGACGAATCAGCCCCAGCATTTT
TRBV14	.	TRBJ2-3	TRBD1	CASSPRTGGHRTDTQYF	TGTGCCAGCAGCCCCAGGACAGGCGGACACCGCACAGATACGCAGTATTTT
TRBV12-5	.	TRBJ1-5	.	CASGLAYNQPQHF	TGTGCTAGTGGTTTGGCATACAATCAGCCCCAGCATTTT
TRBV20-1	.	TRBJ2-1	.	CSAGEPEEQFF	TGCAGTGCTGGGGAGCCGGAAGAGCAGTTCTTC
TRBV9	.	TRBJ1-4	.	CASSVGGTNEKLFF	TGTGCCAGCAGCGTAGGGGGAACTAATGAAAAACTGTTTTTT
TRBV2	.	TRBJ2-1	TRBD1	CATRPSDRAYNEQFF	TGTGCCACCAGACCATCGGACAGGGCCTACAATGAGCAGTTCTTC
TRBV6-6	.	TRBJ2-6	.	CASSYSGANVLTF	TGTGCCAGCAGTTACTCTGGGGCCAACGTCCTGACTTTC
TRBV6-5	few	TRBJ2-5	.	CASSYSRGGKTQYF	TGTGCCAGCAGTTACTCAAGGGGGGGAAAGACCCAGTACTTC
TRBV20-1	once	TRBJ2-2	TRBD1	CSADRAGELFF	TGCAGTGCTGACAGGGCCGGGGAGCTGTTTTTT
TRBV10-2	once	TRBJ2-2	.	CASGWIGSTGELFF	TGCGCCAGCGGGTGGATTGGGAGCACCGGGGAGCTGTTTTTT